A single T cell receptor beta chain is shown here with its context. The antigen is not known. The TCR beta cDNA libraries carried unique molecular identifiers. About 500,000 cDNA molecules were obtained from 1 to 10 million T cells. Using its own MiXCR run on the PCR reads, TCRdb lists one record per CDR3 protein. The top ten hold 25% to 30% of the sample, which has about 160,000 distinct CDR3 sequences, 30% to 45% seen once. The record originates from a study of post-analysis software for immune sequencing data. Study as a whole: The courses of disease that were included comprised relapsing-remitting, secondary progressive and progressive-relapsing multiple sclerosis. Overall study findings and caveats: Patients had higher frequencies than controls of roughly five TRBV segments, including TRBV5-6, TRBV5-1 and TRBV20-1. In multiple sclerosis, normalized Chao1 diversity was significantly below that of controls.

V lost 8 bases and J lost 2; bases outside the gene matches: 11. The CDR3 consists of 15 residues. CDR1 MDHEN and CDR2 SYDVKM come from the germline V gene. The sequence derives from a girl aged 5 to 17 with multiple sclerosis. This chain joins TRBV28 and TRBJ2-7; 8 bases fit TRBD1. The sequenced sample was blood, obtained after autologous hematopoietic stem cell transplantation. The CDR3 loop reads CASGVGTGRTYEQYF. The CDR3 bases are TGTGCCAGCGGCGTTGGGACAGGCCGTACCTACGAGCAGTACTTC. Supplemented by reference TRBV28 and TRBJ2-7, the full variable domain reads DVKVTQSSRYLVKRTGEKVFLECVQDMDHENMFWYRQDPGLGLRLIYFSYDVKMKEKGDIPEGYSVSREKKERFSLILESASTNQTSMYLCASGVGTGRTYEQYFGPGTRLTVT.